A single sample gave rise to the 4 T cell receptor beta chains below, sequenced in a study of long-term antiretroviral therapy in people with HIV. They ran version v3.0 of the immunoSEQ assay at survey level. Sequencing was performed with immunoSEQ multiplex PCR; in TCRdb, only in-frame clones are kept and a portion is missing. The table records around 37,000 clones, approximately 85% of them present only once. The source material was unsorted PBMCs, sampled about 3.4 years after starting antiretroviral therapy. The receptors come from a young man with HIV.

This clone was observed once. V gene TRBV13 combines with J gene TRBJ2-7, with 11 bases lining up with TRBD2. From germline, CDR1 is PRHDT and CDR2 FYEKMQ (reference sequence). Trimming removed 1 base from V and 9 bases from J; junction bases left unmatched: 5. CDR3 length: 14 residues. The CDR3 coding sequence is TGTGCCAGCAGCTTAGAGGCTAGCGGGAGGTGGCAGTACTTC. It codes for CASSLEASGRWQYF. The full variable domain, with the rest looked up from reference TRBV13 and TRBJ2-7, is AAGVIQSPRHLIKEKRETATLKCYPIPRHDTVYWYQQGPGQDPQFLISFYEKMQSDKGSIPDRFSAQQFSDYHSELNMSSLELGDSALYFCASSLEASGRWQYFGPGTRLTVT.

This chain connects TRBV5-4 to TRBJ2-1, with 12 bases lining up with TRBD2. V lost 4 bases, J lost 9 bases, and 17 bases stayed unmatched. Germline-derived CDR1 and CDR2 are SGHNT and YYREEE (reference sequence). CDR3 length equals 18 residues. The CDR3 reads CASSGGTSGLISLSEQFF. In nucleotides, the CDR3 is TGTGCCAGCAGCGGCGGGACTAGCGGGCTTATTTCCCTTAGTGAGCAGTTCTTC.

V usage is TRBV19 and J usage is TRBJ1-2, with a tentative D call TRBD1 (5 bases). The CDR3 is 13 residues long. Germline V gives CDR1 LNHDA, CDR2 SQIVND (reference sequence). Trimming removed 3 bases from V and 5 bases from J, with 10 bases in between. In DNA, the CDR3 is TGTGCCAGTAGTATGGGGGAAGGTTATGGCTACACCTTC. Its translation is CASSMGEGYGYTF.

The chain uses TRBV10-3 and TRBJ1-5; D ambiguous. CDR1 ENHRY and CDR2 SYGVKD come from the germline V gene. V was pared by 11 bases and J by 0 bases, with 11 bases between. The length of the CDR3 is 13 residues. CDR3 sequence reads: CAAGEYSNQPQHF. The CDR3 DNA follows: TGTGCCGCCGGAGAATATAGCAATCAGCCCCAGCATTTT.